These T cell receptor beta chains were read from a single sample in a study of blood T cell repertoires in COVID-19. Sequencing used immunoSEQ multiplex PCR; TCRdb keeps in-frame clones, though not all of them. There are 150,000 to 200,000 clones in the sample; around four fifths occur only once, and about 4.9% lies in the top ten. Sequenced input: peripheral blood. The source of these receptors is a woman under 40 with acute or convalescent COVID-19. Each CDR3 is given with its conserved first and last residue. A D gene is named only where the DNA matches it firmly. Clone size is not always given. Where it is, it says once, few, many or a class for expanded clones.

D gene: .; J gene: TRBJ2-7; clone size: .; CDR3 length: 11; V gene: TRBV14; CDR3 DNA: TGTGCCAGCAGCTACGCGGAGGAGCAGTACTTC; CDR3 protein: CASSYAEEQYF
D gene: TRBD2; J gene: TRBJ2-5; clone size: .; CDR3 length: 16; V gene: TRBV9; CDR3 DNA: TGTGCCAGCAGCATCTCTGCTAGCGGGGGGGCGGAGACCCAGTACTTC; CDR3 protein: CASSISASGGAETQYF
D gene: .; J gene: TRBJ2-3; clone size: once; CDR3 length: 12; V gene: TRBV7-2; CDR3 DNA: TGTGCCAGCAGCTTAAGCCTAGCTGCGCAGTATTTT; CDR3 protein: CASSLSLAAQYF
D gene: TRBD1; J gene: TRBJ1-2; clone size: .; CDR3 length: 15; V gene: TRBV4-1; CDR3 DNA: TGCGCCAGCAGCAGCATGGACAGGGCAAGGGATGGCTACACCTTC; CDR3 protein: CASSSMDRARDGYTF
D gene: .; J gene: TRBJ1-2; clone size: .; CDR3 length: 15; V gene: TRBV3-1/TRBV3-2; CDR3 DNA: TGTGCCAGCAGCCAAGCACCGCAGGGTATCTATGGCTACACCTTC; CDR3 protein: CASSQAPQGIYGYTF
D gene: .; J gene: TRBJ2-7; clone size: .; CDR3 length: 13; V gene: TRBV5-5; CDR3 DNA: TGTGCCAGCAGCCTCGACAACGCCTACGAGCAGTACTTC; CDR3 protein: CASSLDNAYEQYF
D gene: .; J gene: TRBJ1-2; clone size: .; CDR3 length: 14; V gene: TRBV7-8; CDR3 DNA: TGTGCCAGCAGCCGGACCGGGACAACCTCGGGCTACACCTTC; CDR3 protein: CASSRTGTTSGYTF
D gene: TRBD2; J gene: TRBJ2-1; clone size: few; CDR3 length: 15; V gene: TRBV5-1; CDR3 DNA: TGCGCCAGCAGCTTGGGAGGGTTAGCGGGGAATGAGCAGTTCTTC; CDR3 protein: CASSLGGLAGNEQFF
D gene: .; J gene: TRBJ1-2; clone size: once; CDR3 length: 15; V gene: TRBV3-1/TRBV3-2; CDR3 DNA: TGTGCCAGCAGCCCGGAGATGGTTCGGAACTATGGCTACACCTTC; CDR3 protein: CASSPEMVRNYGYTF
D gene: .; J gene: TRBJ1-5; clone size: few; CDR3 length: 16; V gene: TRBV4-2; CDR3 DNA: TGTGCCAGCAGCCAAGACACCTTCTATAGCAATCAGCCCCAGCATTTT; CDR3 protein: CASSQDTFYSNQPQHF
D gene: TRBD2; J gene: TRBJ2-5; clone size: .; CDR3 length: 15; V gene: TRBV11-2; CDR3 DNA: TGTGCCAGCAGCTTAGAGGGACTAGCGGAAGAGACCCAGTACTTC; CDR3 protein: CASSLEGLAEETQYF
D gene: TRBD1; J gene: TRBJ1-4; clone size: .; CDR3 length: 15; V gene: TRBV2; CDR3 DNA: TGTGCCAGCAGGAAGGACAGGGGGGCGTATGAAAAACTGTTTTTT; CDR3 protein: CASRKDRGAYEKLFF
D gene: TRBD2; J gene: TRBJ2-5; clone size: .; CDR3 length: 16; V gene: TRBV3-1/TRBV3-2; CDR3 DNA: TGTGCCAGCAGCCACTCACCGCGGGGGTTCCAAGAGACCCAGTACTTC; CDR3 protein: CASSHSPRGFQETQYF
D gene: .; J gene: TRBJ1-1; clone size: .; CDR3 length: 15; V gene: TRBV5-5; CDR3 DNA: TGTGCCAGCAGCTTGTCAGTTGGAGGGGACACTGAAGCTTTCTTT; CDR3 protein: CASSLSVGGDTEAFF
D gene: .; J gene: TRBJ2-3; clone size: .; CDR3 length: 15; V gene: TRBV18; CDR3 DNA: TGTGCCAGCTCACTCCGGGGTTCTAGCACAGATACGCAGTATTTT; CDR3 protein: CASSLRGSSTDTQYF
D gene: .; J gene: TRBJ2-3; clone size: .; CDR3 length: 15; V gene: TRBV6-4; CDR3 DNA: TGTGCCAGCAGTGAAAGCGGCGTGACCACAGATACGCAGTATTTT; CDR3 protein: CASSESGVTTDTQYF
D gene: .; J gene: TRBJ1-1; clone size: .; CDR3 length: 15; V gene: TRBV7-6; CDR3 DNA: TGTGCCAGCAGCTCCCCGGTGGGGTCTAGCGCTGAAGCTTTCTTT; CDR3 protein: CASSSPVGSSAEAFF
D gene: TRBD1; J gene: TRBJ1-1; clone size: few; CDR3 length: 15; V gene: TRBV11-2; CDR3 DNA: TGTGCCAGCAGCTTATTACAGGGGGCTGTTGCAGGAGCTTTCTTT; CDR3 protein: CASSLLQGAVAGAFF
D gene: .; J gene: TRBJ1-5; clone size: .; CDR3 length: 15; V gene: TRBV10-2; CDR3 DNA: TGCGCCAGCAGTGCGGTGGACAGAATCAATCAGCCCCAGCATTTT; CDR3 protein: CASSAVDRINQPQHF
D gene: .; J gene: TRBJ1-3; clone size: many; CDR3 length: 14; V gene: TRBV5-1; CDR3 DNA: TGCGCCAGCAGCTTGGCGGTGGAGTCCTTAACCATATATTTT; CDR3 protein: CASSLAVESLTIYF
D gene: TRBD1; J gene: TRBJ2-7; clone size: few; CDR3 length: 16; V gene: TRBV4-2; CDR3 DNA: TGTGCCAGCAGCCCAACCAACCGGGACAGTTCCTACGAGCAGTACTTC; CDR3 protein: CASSPTNRDSSYEQYF
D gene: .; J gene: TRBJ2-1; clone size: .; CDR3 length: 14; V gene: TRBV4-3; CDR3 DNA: TGCGCCAGCAGCCCTCGGGGTCACTACAATGAGCAGTTCTTC; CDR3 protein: CASSPRGHYNEQFF
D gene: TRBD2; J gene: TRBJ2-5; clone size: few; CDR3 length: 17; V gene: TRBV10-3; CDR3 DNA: TGTGCCATCAGTGATGGGAGAGGCGGGGGGGACCAAGAGACCCAGTACTTC; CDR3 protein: CAISDGRGGGDQETQYF
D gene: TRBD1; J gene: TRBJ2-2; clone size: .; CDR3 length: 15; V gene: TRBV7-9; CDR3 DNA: TGTGCCAGCAGACCGGGACAGGGGGCAAACGGGGAGCTGTTTTTT; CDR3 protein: CASRPGQGANGELFF
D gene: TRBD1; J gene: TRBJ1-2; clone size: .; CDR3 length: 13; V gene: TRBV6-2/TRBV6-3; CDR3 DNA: TGTGCCAGCAGTTTACAGGGGAACTATGGCTACACCTTC; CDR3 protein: CASSLQGNYGYTF
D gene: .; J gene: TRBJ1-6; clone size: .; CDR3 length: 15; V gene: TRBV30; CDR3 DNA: TGTGCCTGGAGTGTAGGAGGGCAGATTCGTTCACCCCTCCACTTT; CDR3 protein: CAWSVGGQIRSPLHF
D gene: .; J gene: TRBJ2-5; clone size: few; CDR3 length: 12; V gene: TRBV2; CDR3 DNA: TGTGCCAGCAGTGAAACGGGGTGGACCCAGTACTTC; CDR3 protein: CASSETGWTQYF
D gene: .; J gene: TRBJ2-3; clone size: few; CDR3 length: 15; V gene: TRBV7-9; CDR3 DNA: TGTGCCAGCAGCTTAGAAGGGAGAGGCACAGATACGCAGTATTTT; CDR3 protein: CASSLEGRGTDTQYF
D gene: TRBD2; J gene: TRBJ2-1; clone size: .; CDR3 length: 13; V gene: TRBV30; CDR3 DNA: TGTGCCTGGAGTGGGACTAGCGGACGGGAGCAGTTCTTC; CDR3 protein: CAWSGTSGREQFF
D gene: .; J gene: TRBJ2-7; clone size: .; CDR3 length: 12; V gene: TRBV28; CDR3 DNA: TGTGCCAGCAGTGAGGTTTTCTACGAGCAGTACTTC; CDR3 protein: CASSEVFYEQYF
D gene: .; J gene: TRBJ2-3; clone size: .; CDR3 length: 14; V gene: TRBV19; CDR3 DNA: TGTGCCAGTAGTTCCAGAGGGCCTAGCGCGACGCAGTATTTT; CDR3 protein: CASSSRGPSATQYF
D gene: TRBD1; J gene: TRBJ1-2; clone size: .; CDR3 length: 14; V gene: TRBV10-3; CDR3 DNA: TGTGCCATCAGGGAGGACAGGGCTGCCTATGGCTACACCTTC; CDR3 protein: CAIREDRAAYGYTF
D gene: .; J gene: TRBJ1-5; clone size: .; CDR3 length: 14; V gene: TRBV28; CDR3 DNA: TGTGCCAGCAATATCGGACAGCTCAATCAGCCCCAGCATTTT; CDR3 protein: CASNIGQLNQPQHF
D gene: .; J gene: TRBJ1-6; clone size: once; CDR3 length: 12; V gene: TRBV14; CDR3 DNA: TGTGCCAGCAGCCAAGGTGACAGTACCCTCCACTTT; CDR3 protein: CASSQGDSTLHF
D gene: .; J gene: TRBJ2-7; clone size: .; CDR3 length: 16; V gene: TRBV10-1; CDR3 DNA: TGCGCCAGCAGAGGGGGGGAACTACCTCCCTCCTACGAGCAGTACTTC; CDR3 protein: CASRGGELPPSYEQYF
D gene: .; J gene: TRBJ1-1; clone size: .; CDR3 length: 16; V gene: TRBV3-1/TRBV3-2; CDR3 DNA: TGTGCCAGCAGCCAGGGTAGGACAGCCCGAAACACTGAAGCTTTCTTT; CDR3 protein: CASSQGRTARNTEAFF
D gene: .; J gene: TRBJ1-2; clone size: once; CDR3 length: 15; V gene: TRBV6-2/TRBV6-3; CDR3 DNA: TGTGCCAGCAGTTCCCCAGCCGGGAAGAGACTTGGCTACACCTTC; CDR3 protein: CASSSPAGKRLGYTF
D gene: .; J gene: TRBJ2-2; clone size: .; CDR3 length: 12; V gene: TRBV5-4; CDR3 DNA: TGTGCCAGCGGCCTTACAACCGGGGAGCTGTTTTTT; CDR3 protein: CASGLTTGELFF
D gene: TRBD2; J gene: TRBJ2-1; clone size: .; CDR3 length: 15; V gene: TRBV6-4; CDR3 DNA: TGTGCCAGCAGTGACGGCAGCGGGGGGTTAAATGAGCAGTTCTTC; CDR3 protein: CASSDGSGGLNEQFF